This record concerns one T cell receptor beta chain sequence. The sample is drawn from a study of blood T cell repertoires in COVID-19. Sequencing was performed with immunoSEQ multiplex PCR; in TCRdb, only in-frame clones are kept and a portion is missing. This sample yields almost 400,000 clones, of which under 90% are seen a single time; 1.5% to 2% belongs to the top ten. Trimming removed 3 bases from V and 7 bases from J, with 10 bases in between. The CDR3 has 12 residues. The germline CDR1 and CDR2 sequences are DFQATT and SNEGSKA (reference sequence). Cohort placement rested on clinical history that participants reported themselves. Recovery among Cohort 3 donors was established by two negative PCRs, clearance, or symptom resolution.

The sequencing sample was made of PBMCs or T cells enriched from blood (not recorded which). The V and J genes are TRBV20-1 and TRBJ2-1; D remains unclear. The TCR sequence derives from a woman younger than 45 who had recovered from COVID-19. The CDR3 spells CSASPSGNEQFF. In nucleotides, the CDR3 is TGCAGTGCTAGTCCATCAGGAAATGAGCAGTTCTTC.